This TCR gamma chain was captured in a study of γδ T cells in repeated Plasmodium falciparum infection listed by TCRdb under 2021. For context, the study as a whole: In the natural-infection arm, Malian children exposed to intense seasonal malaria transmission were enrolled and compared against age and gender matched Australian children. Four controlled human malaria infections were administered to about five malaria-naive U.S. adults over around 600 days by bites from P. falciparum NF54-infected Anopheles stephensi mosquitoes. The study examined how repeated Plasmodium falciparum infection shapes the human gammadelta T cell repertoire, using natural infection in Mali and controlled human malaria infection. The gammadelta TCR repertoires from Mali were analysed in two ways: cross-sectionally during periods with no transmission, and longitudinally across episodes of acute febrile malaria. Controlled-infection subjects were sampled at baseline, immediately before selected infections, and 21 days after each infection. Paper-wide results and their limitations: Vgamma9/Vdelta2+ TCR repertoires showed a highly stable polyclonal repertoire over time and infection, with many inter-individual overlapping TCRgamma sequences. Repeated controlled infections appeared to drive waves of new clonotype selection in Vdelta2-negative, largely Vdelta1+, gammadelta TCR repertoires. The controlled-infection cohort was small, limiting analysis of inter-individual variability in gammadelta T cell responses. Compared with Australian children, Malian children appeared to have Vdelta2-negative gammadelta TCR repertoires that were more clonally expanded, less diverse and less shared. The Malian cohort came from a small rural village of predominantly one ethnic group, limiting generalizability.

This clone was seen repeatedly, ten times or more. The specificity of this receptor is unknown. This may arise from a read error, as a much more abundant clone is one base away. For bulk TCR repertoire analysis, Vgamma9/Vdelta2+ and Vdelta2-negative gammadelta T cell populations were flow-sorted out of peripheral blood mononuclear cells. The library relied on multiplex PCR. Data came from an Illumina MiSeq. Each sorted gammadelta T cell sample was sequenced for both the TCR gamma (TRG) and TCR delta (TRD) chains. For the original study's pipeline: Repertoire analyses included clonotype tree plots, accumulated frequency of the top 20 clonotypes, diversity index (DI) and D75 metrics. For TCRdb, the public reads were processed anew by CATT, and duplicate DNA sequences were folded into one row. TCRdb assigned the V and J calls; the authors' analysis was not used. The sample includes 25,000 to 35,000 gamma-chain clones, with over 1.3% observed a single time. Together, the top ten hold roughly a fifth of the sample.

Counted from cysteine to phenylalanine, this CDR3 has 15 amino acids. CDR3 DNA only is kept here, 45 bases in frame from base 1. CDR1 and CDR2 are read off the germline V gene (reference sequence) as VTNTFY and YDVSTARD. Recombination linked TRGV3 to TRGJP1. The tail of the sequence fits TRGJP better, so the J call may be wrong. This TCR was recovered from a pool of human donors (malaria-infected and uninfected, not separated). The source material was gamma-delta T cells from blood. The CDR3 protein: CATWDRYTTGWFKVF. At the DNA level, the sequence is TGTGCCACCTGGGACAGGTATACCACTGGTTGGTTCAAGGTATTT.